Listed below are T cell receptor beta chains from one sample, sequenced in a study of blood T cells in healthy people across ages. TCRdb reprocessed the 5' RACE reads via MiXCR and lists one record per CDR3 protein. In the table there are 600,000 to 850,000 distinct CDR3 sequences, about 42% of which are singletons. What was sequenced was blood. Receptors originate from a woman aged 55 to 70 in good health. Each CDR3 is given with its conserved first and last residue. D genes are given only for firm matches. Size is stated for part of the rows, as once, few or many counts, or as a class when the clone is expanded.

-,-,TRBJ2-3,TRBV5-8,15,TGTGCCAGCAGCTCTGGCAGAATTTCCACAGATACGCAGTATTTT,CASSSGRISTDTQYF
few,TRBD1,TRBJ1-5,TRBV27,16,TGTGCCAGCAGTTTACGCGGGACAGGGGACAATCAGCCCCAGCATTTT,CASSLRGTGDNQPQHF
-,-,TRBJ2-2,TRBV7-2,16,TGTGCCAGCAGCTTAGATCAGGCCCCATACACCGGGGAGCTGTTTTTT,CASSLDQAPYTGELFF
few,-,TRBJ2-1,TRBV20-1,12,TGCAGTGCTAGTTCGGGGTTTAATGAGCAGTTCTTC,CSASSGFNEQFF
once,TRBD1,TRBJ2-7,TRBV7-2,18,TGTGCCAGCAGCTCCCCGGGACAGACTTTTGGGTTTTTCTACGAGCAGTACTTC,CASSSPGQTFGFFYEQYF
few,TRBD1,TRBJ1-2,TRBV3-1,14,TGTGCCAGCAGCCTAGGGGACAGGGGGCAAGGCTACACCTTC,CASSLGDRGQGYTF
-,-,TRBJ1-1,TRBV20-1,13,TGCAGTGCTAGTAAGGGGGTAGACACTGAAGCTTTCTTT,CSASKGVDTEAFF
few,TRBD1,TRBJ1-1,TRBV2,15,TGTGCCAGCAGTGAAGCGGACAGGGCGAACACTGAAGCTTTCTTT,CASSEADRANTEAFF
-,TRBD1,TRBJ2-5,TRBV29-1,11,TGCACCTACAGGGGTCAAGAGACCCAGTACTTC,CTYRGQETQYF
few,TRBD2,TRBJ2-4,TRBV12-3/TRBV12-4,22,TGTGCCAGCAGTCCTACCATACTTACGGGACTAGCGGGGGGGCTTGCCAAAAACATTCAGTACTTC,CASSPTILTGLAGGLAKNIQYF
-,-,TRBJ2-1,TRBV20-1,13,TGCAGTGCTAGAGCAGACTATTACAATGAGCAGTTCTTC,CSARADYYNEQFF
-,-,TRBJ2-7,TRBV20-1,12,TGCAGTGCTAGTGTAGGGGCGGGCGAGCAGTACTTC,CSASVGAGEQYF
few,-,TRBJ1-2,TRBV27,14,TGTGCCAGCAGACCCAGGGGAGGGGTCCATGGCTACACCTTC,CASRPRGGVHGYTF
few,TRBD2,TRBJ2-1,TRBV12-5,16,TGTGCTAGTGGGTGGCGCGGGACTAGCGGGGGCAATGAGCAGTTCTTC,CASGWRGTSGGNEQFF
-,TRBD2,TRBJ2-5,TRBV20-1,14,TGCAGTGCTAGAGACAGGACTAGCCAAGAGACCCAGTACTTC,CSARDRTSQETQYF
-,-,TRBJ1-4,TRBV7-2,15,TGTGCCAGCAGCTTAGACCCCGTTACTAATGAAAAACTGTTTTTT,CASSLDPVTNEKLFF
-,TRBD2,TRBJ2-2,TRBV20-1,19,TGCAGTGCTAGAGATCGGCGTCTAGCGGGGGGGCCCTACACCGGGGAGCTGTTTTTT,CSARDRRLAGGPYTGELFF
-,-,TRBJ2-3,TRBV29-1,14,TGCAGCGCCCTGGGGGCCGGACGCACAGATACGCAGTATTTT,CSALGAGRTDTQYF
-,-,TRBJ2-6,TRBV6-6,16,TGTGCCAGCAGTTACTCGAAGGGCAATGGGGCCAACGTCCTGACTTTC,CASSYSKGNGANVLTF
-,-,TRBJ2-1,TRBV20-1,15,TGCAGTGCTAGTTTCTGGGGGGCCCCAAACAATGAGCAGTTCTTC,CSASFWGAPNNEQFF
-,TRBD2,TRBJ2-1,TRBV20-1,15,TGCAGTGCTAGGGATAGCGGGAGGGCCTTTAATGAGCAGTTCTTC,CSARDSGRAFNEQFF
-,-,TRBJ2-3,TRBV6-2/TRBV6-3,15,TGTGCCAGCAGTAACCGGGACTGGGGCACAGATACGCAGTATTTT,CASSNRDWGTDTQYF
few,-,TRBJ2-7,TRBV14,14,TGTGCCAGCAGCCGGACAACGGCGTCCTACGAGCAGTACTTC,CASSRTTASYEQYF
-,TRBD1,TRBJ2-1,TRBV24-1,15,TGTGCCTCCAGTGATTCCCGACAGGGAAACAATGAGCAGTTCTTC,CASSDSRQGNNEQFF
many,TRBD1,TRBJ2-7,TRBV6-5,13,TGTGCCAGCCACGCAGGGGGTCCCTACGAGCAGTACTTC,CASHAGGPYEQYF
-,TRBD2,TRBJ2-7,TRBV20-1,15,TGCAGTGCTATAGGCCTAGCGGGGTCCTACAATGAGCAGTACTTC,CSAIGLAGSYNEQYF
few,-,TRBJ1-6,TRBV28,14,TGTGCCAGCAGGGAGGGACGGAATAATTCACCCCTCCACTTT,CASREGRNNSPLHF
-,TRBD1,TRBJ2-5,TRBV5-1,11,TGCGCCAGCCGGACAGGGGAGGAGCAGTACTTC,CASRTGEEQYF
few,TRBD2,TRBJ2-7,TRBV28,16,TGTGCCAGCAGTTTGGTAGCTAGCGGGGGGCTCGGCGAGCAGTACTTC,CASSLVASGGLGEQYF
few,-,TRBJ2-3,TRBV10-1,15,TGCGCCAGCAGTGAGTCGAAAGGGATCACAGATACGCAGTATTTT,CASSESKGITDTQYF
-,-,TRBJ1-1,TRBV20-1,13,TGCAGTGCTAGAGTCGCAGAGAACACTGAAGCTTTCTTT,CSARVAENTEAFF
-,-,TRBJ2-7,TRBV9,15,TGTGCCAGCAGCGTAGCAACCGGGAACTCCTACGAGCAGTACTTC,CASSVATGNSYEQYF
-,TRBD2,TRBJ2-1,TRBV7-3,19,TGTGCCAGCAGCTCTCGGACTAGCGGGGGGCGGAGCTCCTACAATGAGCAGTTCTTC,CASSSRTSGGRSSYNEQFF
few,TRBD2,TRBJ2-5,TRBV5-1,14,TGCGCCAGCGGTGAAGCGGGAGGTCCCGAGACCCAGTACTTC,CASGEAGGPETQYF
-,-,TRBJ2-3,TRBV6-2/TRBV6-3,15,TGTGCCAGCAGCACCGGGACTCCCCACACAGATACGCAGTATTTT,CASSTGTPHTDTQYF
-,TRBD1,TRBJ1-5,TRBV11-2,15,TGTGCCAGCAGCCGGAACACAGGGGTTAATCAGCCCCAGCATTTT,CASSRNTGVNQPQHF
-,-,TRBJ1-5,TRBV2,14,TGTGCCAGCGGCAAAGGAAGGATCAATCAGCCCCAGCATTTT,CASGKGRINQPQHF